A selection of T cell receptor beta chains follows, all from one sample in a study of OX40 agonist ivuxolimab in advanced cancers. The method was immunoSEQ multiplex PCR; TCRdb's version includes in-frame clones alone and lacks a portion of them. The sample lists roughly 50,000 clones, about 90% occurring once. The specimen comprised CD4+ or CD8+ T cells sorted from blood, sampled in a trial of the OX40 agonist ivuxolimab. The source is an adult with an advanced solid tumor such as melanoma, head and neck, liver or kidney cancer. Each CDR3 is given without its conserved first and last residue. A D gene is named only where the DNA matches it firmly. Rows give clone size only sometimes, using once, few, many, or a class for an expanded clone.

clone size,V gene,D gene,CDR3 protein
-,TRBV10-3,TRBD1,AISGATGGPTEAF
-,TRBV6-5,-,ASSYFREIDEQY
-,TRBV28,-,ASSLWAGVGETQY
-,TRBV6-4,TRBD2,ASSDFGTSGGVEQY
-,TRBV6-5,-,ASSYSQGPVGYGYT
-,TRBV13,-,ASSIAPNEQF
-,TRBV2,TRBD1,ASSSTTGVNTGELF
-,TRBV7-9,TRBD1,ASSLGLGDRVFTDTQY
-,TRBV4-1,-,ASSQVGGYTEAF
-,TRBV11-2,-,ASSRRDTPHEQY
-,TRBV10-3,TRBD2,AISRVLTSGQETQY
-,TRBV15,TRBD2,ATSRDRLAGGRETQY
-,TRBV15,-,ATSRDGGATDTQY
-,TRBV10-3,-,AIRGAGALSEAF
-,TRBV7-8,TRBD2,ASTPRSLAGLWY
once,TRBV11-2,-,ASGFKEESQNTQY
-,TRBV9,TRBD1,ASSEGQLGRPLYGYT
-,TRBV6-6,-,ASNSDSPQETQY
-,TRBV7-2,TRBD1,ASKEGGGGSDQPQH
-,TRBV27,-,ASSLSTGNNEQF
-,TRBV9,TRBD1,ASSVESDREETQY
-,TRBV7-3,-,ASSPGGQVKPF
-,TRBV6-6,-,ASSSDSLFQPQH